This record looks at one T cell receptor beta chain sequence and its context. Its antigen is not known. Per germline, CDR1 LNHNV and CDR2 YYDKDF (reference sequence). V lost 1 base and J lost 5, with 14 bases in between. The CDR3 is 16 residues long. The data were obtained in a study of Ad26.COV2.S vaccination and SARS-CoV-2 variants. Study findings and constraints: Ad26.COV2.S recipients had broader spike-specific TCRs (P = 0.0014). For non-spike TCRs, breadth in vaccine recipients resembled that in placebo recipients.

Treatment given: 15 to 20 received Ad26.COV2.S at low or high dose, single or two shots; about five received placebo; per-sample allocation not given. After the first vaccine or placebo injection, samples were drawn on day 63. Donation came from an adult in Boston who was aged 18-55 years. Here immunoSEQ multiplex PCR was the method, and the copy in TCRdb shows in-frame clones only, minus some. The repertoire holds some 500,000 clones, with about 88% as singletons. The starting material was peripheral blood, obtained in a trial of Ad26.COV2.S vaccine versus placebo. This receptor was taken from a person aged 18-60 years who received the Ad26.COV2.S COVID-19 vaccine or a placebo. V and J are TRBV15 and TRBJ1-4; D is uncertain. DNA of the CDR3: TGTGCCACCAGCAGAGGGCCGCGGCAGACAAATGAAAAACTGTTTTTT. Translation: CATSRGPRQTNEKLFF.